Shown below are 18 T cell receptor beta chains from a single sample sequenced in a study of beta chain features in type 1 diabetes. All of the isolated RNA was reverse transcribed, so expressed TCRB transcripts were sequenced. Profiled with immunoSEQ multiplex PCR; TCRdb holds only in-frame clones, not every one. In the table there are hundreds of thousands of clones, approximately 14% of which are singletons. The sequenced material came from naive CD4+ T cells from blood. The origin of the receptors is a man between 25 and 39 years old in good health.

V is TRBV4-3 and J is TRBJ2-3; D is possibly TRBD1 (5 bases). Germline loops: CDR1 LGHNA, CDR2 YSLEER. Trimming pared 0 bases from V and 6 bases from J, leaving 16 bases between. The length of the CDR3 is 16 residues. The CDR3 nucleotides are TGCGCCAGCAGCCAAGATCTAGGGGCGTTAGGGGATACGCAGTATTTT. This translates into CASSQDLGALGDTQYF.

This clone has a handful of counts. The chain uses TRBV7-2 and TRBJ1-2; a possible D gene is TRBD1 (5 bases). Germline V gene sequence: CDR1 SGHTA, CDR2 FQGNSA. This CDR3 comprises 13 residues. The ends were cut back, 0 bases at V and 8 bases at J, with 10 bases in the middle. CDR3 DNA: TGTGCCAGCAGCTTAGCACTCAGGGTCGGCTACACCTTC. Translation: CASSLALRVGYTF. The full variable domain, completed using reference TRBV7-2 and TRBJ1-2, is GAGVSQSPSNKVTEKGKDVELRCDPISGHTALYWYRQSLGQGLEFLIYFQGNSAPDKSGLPSDRFSAERTGGSVSTLTIQRTQQEDSAVYLCASSLALRVGYTFGSGTRLTVV.

This clone showed up just a few times. V usage is TRBV30 and J usage is TRBJ2-1, with 8 bases matching TRBD2. Germline CDR1 is GTSNPN and CDR2 is SVGIG (reference sequence). This CDR3 region has 13 residues. J was trimmed by 8 bases and V by 4 bases; bases with no gene match: 7. The CDR3 spells CAWTGGFWDEQFF. CDR3 coding DNA: TGTGCCTGGACGGGAGGGTTCTGGGATGAGCAGTTCTTC.

The chain employs TRBV6-1 and TRBJ2-7; D may be TRBD1 (5 bases). V was cut by 4 bases and J by 4 bases, with 14 bases left in between. This CDR3 spans 14 amino acids. Germline V lookup: CDR1 MNHNS, CDR2 SASEGT. The CDR3 is CASSVGPGKYEQYV. The DNA for the CDR3 is TGTGCCAGCAGTGTAGGTCCAGGGAAGTACGAGCAGTACGTC.

The chain joins TRBV18 to TRBJ2-6; TRBD1 agrees at 7 bases. V trimming: 6 bases; J trimming: 0 bases; junction bases outside the gene matches: 5. CDR3 length: 16 amino acids. CDR1 and CDR2 (germline): KGHSH, LQKENI. In nucleotides, the CDR3 is TGTGCCAGCTCCCGGGACAGTGTCTCTGGGGCCAACGTCCTGACTTTC. Protein product: CASSRDSVSGANVLTF.

The chain has TRBV4-2 and TRBJ2-5; no clear D gene. The germline V and J ends were trimmed by 4 bases and 3 bases, with 18 bases remaining between them. Looked up from germline, CDR1 is LGHNA and CDR2 is YNFKEQ. This CDR3 is 16 amino acids long. Here the CDR3 reads CASSLGQRLMEETQYF. The DNA of the CDR3 is TGTGCCAGCAGCCTGGGCCAGAGGCTGATGGAAGAGACCCAGTACTTC.

V and J are TRBV5-1 and TRBJ1-2; D unresolved. The CDR3 contains 13 residues. Germline V CDR1 and CDR2: SGHRS, YFSETQ. With 4 bases removed from V and 0 bases from J, the gap between germline ends came to 7 bases. In nucleotides, the CDR3 is TGCGCCAGCAGCCTCACATCTAACTATGGCTACACCTTC. This translates into CASSLTSNYGYTF.

The V call is TRBV6-5, the J call TRBJ1-6; 7 bases agree with TRBD1. This CDR3 comprises 13 residues. V was clipped by 6 bases and J by 10 bases; unmatched bases: 6. Looked up from germline, CDR1 is MNHEY and CDR2 is SVGAGI. In DNA, the CDR3 is TGTGCCAGCAGAGACAGGGCTGGATCACCCCTCCACTTT. It codes for CASRDRAGSPLHF.

This clone was counted between two and nine times. V gene TRBV19 combines with J gene TRBJ1-5, with D unresolved. The V and J ends lost 7 bases and 3 bases respectively, with 13 bases between them. The germline CDR1 and CDR2 sequences are LNHDA and SQIVND (reference sequence). The CDR3 runs 14 residues. The CDR3 reads CASTPLDLNQPQHF. The CDR3 nucleotides read TGTGCCAGTACTCCCTTGGACCTCAATCAGCCCCAGCATTTT.

This chain joins TRBV14 and TRBJ2-7; unclear D gene. V was shortened by 5 bases and J by 3 bases, with 5 bases between the two germline ends. The CDR3 totals 11 residues. Germline V gives CDR1 SGHDN, CDR2 FVKESK. Written as DNA, the CDR3 is TGTGCCAGCAGCGGATTCTACGAGCAGTACTTC. Its translation: CASSGFYEQYF.

As to this clone: This sample also contains other DNA sequences that code for the same CDR3. V gene TRBV20-1 combines with J gene TRBJ2-5; no clear D. CDR1 is DFQATT, CDR2 SNEGSKA, per germline (reference sequence). The CDR3 sequence is 11 residues long. V lost 0 bases and J lost 4, with 3 bases in between. Here the CDR3 reads CSARDRETQYF. CDR3 DNA sequence: TGCAGTGCTAGAGACCGAGAGACCCAGTACTTC.

The table lists this clone with a few counts. This chain connects TRBV4-3 to TRBJ2-3, with 8 nucleotides matching TRBD1. From germline, CDR1 is LGHNA and CDR2 YSLEER. The length of the CDR3 is 16 residues. The J segment lost 5 bases and the V segment lost 0 bases, leaving 7 bases of the junction unmatched. The CDR3 nucleotides read TGCGCCAGCAGCCAAGATTGGGCAGGGGGCAGAGATACGCAGTATTTT. Translating gives CASSQDWAGGRDTQYF.

This clone has more than one count but fewer than ten. The chain combines TRBV21-1 with TRBJ2-7; the table's D call TRBD1 went unverified against the DNA. TRBV21-1 is labeled a pseudogene. This CDR3 is built from 15 residues. The CDR3 DNA sequence: TGTGCCAGCAGCCGGGGACAGGGGCGGTCCTACGAGCAGTACGTC. It is translated as CASSRGQGRSYEQYV.

V usage is TRBV9 and J usage is TRBJ2-5, with D hard to call. This CDR3 has 13 amino acids. Germline V gene sequence: CDR1 SGDLS, CDR2 YYNGEE. Trimming cost V 0 bases and J 5 bases, with 8 bases left between them. The DNA for the CDR3 is TGTGCCAGCAGCGTAGCTATTGGGGAGACCCAGTACTTC. Translating gives CASSVAIGETQYF.

The chain uses TRBV9 and TRBJ2-3; D ambiguous. Germline V gene data show CDR1 as SGDLS and CDR2 as YYNGEE. The CDR3 loop spans 14 amino acids. Trimming removed 2 bases from V and 2 bases from J, with 9 bases in between. The CDR3 bases are TGTGCCAGCAGCGTGCAGGTCCACACAGATACGCAGTATTTT. Translating it yields CASSVQVHTDTQYF.

The table lists this clone with a few counts. This sequence joins TRBV2 and TRBJ1-5; D not resolved. The CDR3 extends over 13 amino acids. Trimming pared 4 bases from V and 6 bases from J, leaving 10 bases between. Germline V gene data show CDR1 as SNHLY and CDR2 as FYNNEI. The DNA for the CDR3 is TGTGCCAGCAGTGTAGAAGGGAGTCAGCCCCAGCATTTT. Its translation is CASSVEGSQPQHF.

The table lists this clone with a few counts. This chain uses TRBV5-4 with TRBJ2-7, with D possibly matching TRBD1 (6 bases). This CDR3 has 14 amino acids. Germline lookup yields CDR1 SGHNT and CDR2 YYREEE (reference sequence). Trimming cost V 3 bases and J 4 bases, with 14 bases left between them. In DNA, the CDR3 is TGTGCCAGCAGCTATTACAGGGACGAGTACGAGCAGTACGTC. It specifies CASSYYRDEYEQYV.

V and J are TRBV7-9 and TRBJ2-7, with 14 bases fitting TRBD2. The CDR3 has 15 residues. Losses at the gene ends were 5 bases for V and 5 bases for J; bases not matched to a gene: 5. From germline, CDR1 is SEHNR and CDR2 FQNEAQ (reference sequence). CDR3 sequence (DNA): TGTGCCAGCAGCGTGGGACTAGCGGGAGCTAACGAGCAGTACGTC. It codes for CASSVGLAGANEQYV.